This TCR beta chain was captured in a study of CD8 T cells in ankylosing spondylitis. General study findings and limits: A TCR beta motif of fewer than 10 highly homologous variants seemed to mark ankylosing spondylitis blood. Reactive arthritis synovial fluid and blood previously showed some of these motif variants.

As the method for making TCR beta libraries, quantitative 5'-RACE with molecular barcodes was used. Each CDR3 protein is one row after TCRdb ran MiXCR on the 5' RACE reads. The sample has over 200,000 distinct CDR3 sequences, about 18% seen once. Germline loops: CDR1 LNHNV, CDR2 YYDKDF (reference sequence). Trimming cost V 5 bases and J 5 bases, with 19 bases left between them. This CDR3 contains 16 residues. This clonotype was picked up a small number of times. Its matching antigen is unknown. The specimen sequenced was blood, either unsorted or a sorted T cell fraction (not recorded which). This receptor was obtained from a male donor with ankylosing spondylitis. V is TRBV15 and J is TRBJ2-1; maybe TRBD2 (7 bases). The CDR3 loop is CATSGIRGGYHNEQFF. In DNA form, the CDR3 reads TGTGCCACCAGCGGAATTCGCGGGGGCTACCACAATGAGCAGTTCTTC. The full variable domain, rest sourced from reference TRBV15 and TRBJ2-1, is DAMVIQNPRYQVTQFGKPVTLSCSQTLNHNVMYWYQQKSSQAPKLLFHYYDKDFNNEADTPDNFQSRRPNTSFCFLDIRSPGLGDTAMYLCATSGIRGGYHNEQFFGPGTRLTVL.